This note documents a single TCR beta chain sequence. What it binds is not known. Each diagnosis drew on symptoms, thyroxine, TRAb, thyroid ultrasound and orbital computed tomography findings. This sample stems from a study of T cells in Graves' hyperthyroidism and ophthalmopathy. Whole-study findings and limits: Ophthalmopathy was predicted by the model a median of approximately 6.6 months ahead of onset. Expanded thyroid clonotypes (above 0.001) were mostly also found in blood. From stable hyperthyroidism, ophthalmopathy was set apart by a 13 V-J model.

TCR beta CDR3 regions were amplified from RNA transcripts. Researchers ran a first-round RT-PCR on the TCR CDR3 using the HTBI primer set. One entry per CDR3 protein results from TCRdb running MiXCR on the multiplex PCR reads. The table includes more than 40,000 distinct CDR3 sequences, approximately 50% detected once. The sequenced sample was peripheral blood or thyroid tissue (not recorded which). This TCR was recovered from a woman between 50 and 59 years old with Graves' hyperthyroidism.

DNA for the CDR3: TGTGCCAGCAGTTACTCGAAGCAGTACTTC. This translates into CASSYSKQYF. The rearrangement joins TRBV6-5 to TRBJ2-7; no clear D. Trimming cost V 0 bases and J 8 bases, with 2 bases left between them. This CDR3 has 10 residues. The germline V gene has CDR1 MNHEY and CDR2 SVGAGI.